What follows are 19 T cell receptor beta chains derived from one specimen sequenced in a study of blood T cells in healthy people across ages. Next came a second PCR, run for about 6 to 12 cycles, which used a sample-barcoded 5' primer along with a J-beta primer mix. TCRdb recomputed calls from the 5' RACE reads with MiXCR, one row per CDR3 protein. The data show 750,000 or so distinct CDR3 sequences, just under 25% seen once. These data were also reused for a study on T cells of mothers and their children.

The sample taken for sequencing was blood. The receptors here all came from a boy younger than 18 in good health.

This clonotype came up a few times. The chain combines TRBV20-1 with TRBJ1-5, with 7 nucleotides matching TRBD1. Per the germline V gene, CDR1 is DFQATT and CDR2 is SNEGSKA (reference sequence). The CDR3 loop spans 12 amino acids. In DNA, the CDR3 is TGCAGCGCCAGACAGGGTCAACAGCCCCAGCATTTT. Protein: CSARQGQQPQHF.

This clonotype came up a few times. A junction end diverges from the germline sequence, so it may reflect a read error. The rearrangement links TRBV27 to TRBJ2-3; 7 positions agree with TRBD1. This CDR3 comprises 14 residues. Germline values: CDR1 MNHEY, CDR2 SMNVEV (reference sequence). CDR3 sequence reads: CASSFRGRTGTQYF. DNA for the CDR3: TGTGCCAGCAGTTTCAGGGGGAGAACAGGTACGCAGTATTTT.

This clonotype occurred a few times. Compared with germline, one end of the junction differs, possibly owing to a read error. CDR3 protein: CAICEGDGTGELFF. CDR3 sequence (DNA): TGTGCCATCTGTGAGGGGGATGGCACCGGGGAGCTGTTTTTT. The V gene is TRBV10-3, the J gene TRBJ2-2; a weak D match, TRBD1 (6 bases). The V gene's germline CDR1 is ENHRY and CDR2 SYGVKD. This CDR3 is 14 amino acids long.

This clonotype was observed a few times. The chain joins TRBV7-9 to TRBJ1-4; TRBD1 matches 8 bases. The CDR3 is 16 amino acids. With V trimmed by 4 bases and J by 4 bases, 8 bases remained unmatched. The germline V gene encodes CDR1 SEHNR and CDR2 FQNEAQ (reference sequence). This chain's CDR3 is CASSSYGQGVNEKLFF. The CDR3 DNA is TGTGCCAGCAGCTCTTACGGACAGGGAGTTAATGAAAAACTGTTTTTT.

The rearrangement joins TRBV6-5 to TRBJ1-2; TRBD1 might be the D (6 bases). The V and J ends lost 0 bases and 4 bases respectively, with 12 bases between them. Germline assignment: CDR1 MNHEY and CDR2 SVGAGI. The CDR3 sequence is 15 residues long. The CDR3 DNA is TGTGCCAGCAGTTACTCAGGGGGTCCTATCTATGGCTACACCTTC. This gives the protein CASSYSGGPIYGYTF.

The chain joins TRBV7-2 to TRBJ2-7; possible D gene TRBD2, 7 bases. This CDR3 spans 14 amino acids. Germline loops: CDR1 SGHTA, CDR2 FQGNSA. V lost 5 bases, J lost 6 bases, and 17 bases lay in between. CDR3 in amino acids: CASSVGGGHLEQYF. The CDR3 DNA follows: TGTGCCAGCAGCGTAGGCGGGGGCCATCTCGAGCAGTACTTC.

The sample holds a few counts of this clonotype. The rearrangement joins TRBV7-2 to TRBJ1-2; a possible D gene is TRBD1 (5 bases). V was shortened by 1 base and J by 3 bases, with 9 bases between the two germline ends. The germline V gene encodes CDR1 SGHTA and CDR2 FQGNSA. The CDR3 consists of 14 residues. The CDR3, as DNA: TGTGCCAGCAGCTTAGGAGGGGCTGACTATGGCTACACCTTC. Its protein product is CASSLGGADYGYTF.

This clonotype has a handful of counts. The chain combines TRBV29-1 with TRBJ2-3; TRBD2 matches 7 bases. The CDR3 has 11 amino acids. Trimming removed 7 bases from V and 5 bases from J; junction bases left unmatched: 3. Germline assignment: CDR1 SQVTM and CDR2 ANQGSEA. DNA of the CDR3: TGCAGCGCGGCGGGAGTAGATACGCAGTATTTT. Its translation: CSAAGVDTQYF.

This clonotype was counted between two and nine times. This chain connects TRBV7-9 to TRBJ1-1, with 7 bases lining up with TRBD1. J was trimmed by 0 bases and V by 5 bases; bases with no gene match: 6. The germline V gene encodes CDR1 SEHNR and CDR2 FQNEAQ (reference sequence). This CDR3 is built from 15 residues. CDR3 amino acids: CASSATGPMNTEAFF. CDR3 in DNA: TGTGCCAGCAGCGCGACAGGGCCAATGAACACTGAAGCTTTCTTT.

This clonotype occurred a few times. The chain uses TRBV18 and TRBJ2-7; no definite D call. V lost 1 base and J lost 2, with 6 bases in between. Germline CDR1 KGHSH, CDR2 LQKENI. This CDR3 has 13 residues. CDR3 region: CASSPLPTYEQYF. The DNA for the CDR3 is TGTGCCAGCTCACCACTCCCGACCTACGAGCAGTACTTC.

The chain is built from TRBV4-1 and TRBJ2-1; D unresolved. The germline CDR1 and CDR2 sequences are MGHRA and YSYEKL. With 1 base removed from V and 7 bases from J, the gap between germline ends came to 11 bases. The CDR3 consists of 14 residues. Written as DNA, the CDR3 is TGCGCCAGCAGCCAAGGTCCGCTAGGGAATGAGCAGTTCTTC. As protein: CASSQGPLGNEQFF.

This clonotype was seen more than once but under ten times. The rearrangement uses TRBV28 and TRBJ1-4; 7 bases align to TRBD1. CDR1 and CDR2 from the germline V gene are MDHEN and SYDVKM. The V gene end was trimmed by 7 bases and the J gene end by 6 bases; junction bases not matched to a gene: 11. The CDR3 spans 15 residues. CDR3 nucleotide sequence: TGTGCCAGCAATGGTAGGGGGCCCCTCGATGAAAAACTGTTTTTT. It codes for CASNGRGPLDEKLFF.

The chain combines TRBV12-5 with TRBJ2-1, with 7 bases aligning to TRBD1. The V gene end was trimmed by 7 bases and the J gene end by 4 bases; junction bases not matched to a gene: 10. The V gene's germline CDR1 is LGHNT and CDR2 FRNRAP. This CDR3 spans 15 amino acids. The CDR3 sequence: CASALGDSDYNEQFF. For the CDR3, the DNA is TGTGCTAGTGCTCTGGGGGACAGCGATTACAATGAGCAGTTCTTC. Using reference TRBV12-5 and TRBJ2-1 for the parts outside the CDR3, the full variable domain is DARVTQTPRHKVTEMGQEVTMRCQPILGHNTVFWYRQTMMQGLELLAYFRNRAPLDDSGMPKDRFSAEMPDATLATLKIQPSEPRDSAVYFCASALGDSDYNEQFFGPGTRLTVL.

The J gene is TRBJ2-5, the V gene TRBV5-1; TRBD2 matches 7 bases. The CDR3 runs to 13 residues. After removal of 7 bases from V and 2 bases from J, the junction contained 5 bases not matched to a gene. The V gene's germline CDR1 is SGHRS and CDR2 YFSETQ. CDR3 residues: CASRAGTQETQYF. The CDR3 nucleotides read TGCGCCAGCCGAGCGGGGACTCAAGAGACCCAGTACTTC. Together with reference TRBV5-1 and TRBJ2-5, the CDR3 gives the full variable domain: KAGVTQTPRYLIKTRGQQVTLSCSPISGHRSVSWYQQTPGQGLQFLFEYFSETQRNKGNFPGRFSGRQFSNSRSEMNVSTLELGDSALYLCASRAGTQETQYFGPGTRLLVL.

This clonotype was detected a few times. The chain has TRBV7-9 and TRBJ2-5; 8 bases fit TRBD2. Germline loops: CDR1 SEHNR, CDR2 FQNEAQ (reference sequence). The CDR3 extends over 16 amino acids. Germline trimming cut 1 base from V and 5 bases from J; bases unmatched to any gene: 9. The CDR3 bases are TGTGCCAGCAGCTTAGGGACTAGCATCGTTATGGAGACCCAGTACTTC. It translates to CASSLGTSIVMETQYF. Variable domain in full (rest from reference TRBV7-9 and TRBJ2-5): DTGVSQNPRHKITKRGQNVTFRCDPISEHNRLYWYRQTLGQGPEFLTYFQNEAQLEKSRLLSDRFSAERPKGSFSTLEIQRTEQGDSAMYLCASSLGTSIVMETQYFGPGTRLLVL.

This clonotype has just a few counts. V is TRBV12-3 or TRBV12-4 and J is TRBJ2-3; a weak D match, TRBD1 (6 bases). Trimming removed 2 bases at V and 1 base at J, with 10 bases between. The CDR3 runs to 15 residues. The CDR3 region is CASSLWGLGTDTQYF. The DNA for the CDR3 is TGTGCCAGCAGTTTATGGGGGCTGGGCACAGATACGCAGTATTTT.

The chain employs TRBV24-1 and TRBJ1-5, with TRBD1 matching over 9 bases. Germline-derived CDR1 and CDR2 are KGHDR and SFDVKD. The CDR3 runs 17 residues. Unmatched junction bases numbered 9, after V lost 3 bases and J lost 4 bases. In DNA form, the CDR3 reads TGTGCCACCAGTGATCGGAGACAGGGGGGGAAAAATCAGCCCCAGCATTTT. Protein: CATSDRRQGGKNQPQHF.

Regarding this clonotype: An end of the junction differs from the germline gene, which may be a read error. This chain links TRBV12-3 or TRBV12-4 with TRBJ2-3; TRBD2 matches 12 bases. CDR3 length equals 18 residues. DNA for the CDR3: TGTGCCAGCAGTCCTCAGACTAGCGGGAGTGCTAGAGCAGATGCGCAGTATTTT. It translates to CASSPQTSGSARADAQYF.

The CDR3 is CASSQDYGRQRGGRSYNEQFF. CDR3 DNA: TGTGCCAGCAGCCAAGATTATGGGAGGCAGCGGGGGGGACGCTCCTACAATGAGCAGTTCTTC. The genes are TRBV3-1 and TRBJ2-1, with TRBD2 matching 10 bases. This CDR3 spans 21 amino acids. CDR1 is LGHDT, CDR2 YNNKEL, per germline (reference sequence). V trimming: 0 bases; J trimming: 0 bases; junction bases outside the gene matches: 14.